These 23 T cell receptor beta chains came from one sample sequenced in a study of CD8 T cells in Susac syndrome. A quantity of roughly 0.5 to 1 ug RNA underwent reverse transcription using random hexamers. MiXCR, applied by TCRdb to the immunoSEQ multiplex PCR reads, yields one record per CDR3 protein. The sample yields 95,000 to 150,000 distinct CDR3 sequences, roughly 94% seen once. The sample consisted of CD8+ T cells from PBMCs. All receptors derive from a human donor with Susac syndrome.

This chain uses TRBV29-1 with TRBJ2-7; the D gene is possibly TRBD2 (7 bases). CDR1 and CDR2 (germline): SQVTM, ANQGSEA. V lost 3 bases, J lost 3 bases, and 12 bases lay in between. This CDR3 is 13 amino acids long. The CDR3 DNA sequence: TGCAGCGTTGAGAGGGGGGGCGGCTACGAGCAGTACTTC. This gives the protein CSVERGGGYEQYF.

The genes are TRBV9 and TRBJ1-5; D gene ambiguous. The CDR3 covers 14 residues. The germline V gene has CDR1 SGDLS and CDR2 YYNGEE. V gave up 1 base and J gave up 6 bases, with 11 bases separating them. The DNA for the CDR3 is TGTGCCAGCAGCGTAACAGAATCGAGTCAGCCCCAGCATTTT. Translated, it gives CASSVTESSQPQHF.

This chain connects TRBV14 to TRBJ1-2, with unresolved D. The CDR3 consists of 15 residues. Trimming removed 0 bases at V and 1 base at J, with 9 bases between. Germline loops: CDR1 SGHDN, CDR2 FVKESK. CDR3 bases: TGTGCCAGCAGCCAAGAGGGCATGTATAACTATGGCTACACCTTC. This gives the protein CASSQEGMYNYGYTF.

This clonotype was counted only a few times. This rearrangement joins TRBV4-1 to TRBJ2-3; unclear D gene. Germline CDR1 MGHRA, CDR2 YSYEKL. The CDR3 is 17 residues long. Trimming cost V 1 base and J 6 bases, with 20 bases left between them. The CDR3 protein is CASSQVSPTITGDTQYF. DNA of the CDR3: TGCGCCAGCAGCCAAGTATCCCCGACAATTACGGGCGATACGCAGTATTTT.

The V call is TRBV12-3 or TRBV12-4, the J call TRBJ2-3, with a weak D call TRBD1 (7 bases). This CDR3 has 17 amino acids. The V end lost 3 bases, the J end lost 2 bases, and 18 bases lay between the germline ends. The CDR3 coding sequence is TGTGCCAGCAGTTTCCCCATAACAGGGGAGGTCACAGATACGCAGTATTTT. This gives the protein CASSFPITGEVTDTQYF.

This rearrangement joins TRBV10-2 to TRBJ2-5; 11 positions match TRBD2. Germline V gene lookup returns CDR1 WSHSY and CDR2 SAAADI. The CDR3 consists of 16 residues. The junction had 6 bases not matched to a gene; V was cut back by 5 bases and J by 1 base. CDR3 coding DNA: TGCGCCAGCAGTTTTCTAGCGGGGGGAACCCAAGAGACCCAGTACTTC. Amino acid sequence: CASSFLAGGTQETQYF.

This sequence joins TRBV29-1 and TRBJ2-5, with TRBD1 identical over 7 bases. J gave up 5 bases and V 0 bases, and 9 bases lay outside the gene matches. CDR1 and CDR2 from the germline V gene are SQVTM and ANQGSEA. The CDR3 extends over 15 amino acids. The CDR3 DNA sequence: TGCAGCGTTGAAGATCCGAGGGACAGTGTGGAGACCCAGTACTTC. Translation: CSVEDPRDSVETQYF.

This clonotype was seen more than once but under ten times. The V and J genes are TRBV2 and TRBJ2-1, with unresolved D. Germline loops: CDR1 SNHLY, CDR2 FYNNEI. The V end was cut by 4 bases, the J end by 5 bases, with 6 bases between. The CDR3 runs to 12 residues. The CDR3 DNA reads as TGTGCCAGCAGTGTCGGTGACAATGAGCAGTTCTTC. Its protein product is CASSVGDNEQFF.

The J gene is TRBJ2-7, the V gene TRBV20-1, with 7 positions matching TRBD2. Germline loops: CDR1 DFQATT, CDR2 SNEGSKA (reference sequence). The CDR3 has 14 amino acids. V was pared by 0 bases and J by 2 bases, with 4 bases of the junction left unmatched. CDR3 loop: CSAREGGTPYEQYF. The DNA of the CDR3 is TGCAGTGCTAGAGAGGGGGGGACCCCCTACGAGCAGTACTTC.

The chain links TRBV11-3 to TRBJ2-7; 8 bases map to TRBD1. Germline values: CDR1 SGHNT, CDR2 YENEEA. V gave up 4 bases and J gave up 2 bases; unmatched junction bases: 4. This CDR3 has 14 residues. The CDR3 nucleotides read TGTGCCAGCAGCTCCCCGGACAGGGCCTACGAGCAGTACTTC. This codes for CASSSPDRAYEQYF.

This chain uses TRBV3-1 with TRBJ1-6, with a possible D match to TRBD1 (5 bases). The V gene's germline CDR1 is LGHDT and CDR2 YNNKEL (reference sequence). Trimming took 0 bases from V and 10 from J, leaving 16 bases between them. This CDR3 is built from 16 residues. CDR3 coding DNA: TGTGCCAGCAGCCAAGACCCTGAACAGGCCCTATCACCCCTCCACTTT. Its translation: CASSQDPEQALSPLHF.

This clonotype was recorded only once. The chain couples TRBV29-1 to TRBJ1-2, with TRBD1 matching over 9 bases. The CDR3 is made up of 14 amino acids. Trimming cost V 6 bases and J 5 bases; bases outside gene matches: 10. Germline V gene data show CDR1 as SQVTM and CDR2 as ANQGSEA. In DNA form, the CDR3 reads TGCAGCGTGAACCGGGACAGGGAAAGTTATGGCTACACCTTC. It yields the protein CSVNRDRESYGYTF.

The chain couples TRBV7-8 to TRBJ2-7; 11 positions agree with TRBD2. The V segment lost 1 base and the J segment 0 bases; nucleotides outside the gene matches: 8. Germline assignment: CDR1 SGHVS and CDR2 FQNEAQ. This CDR3 region has 18 residues. CDR3 protein: CASSLGGLAGGSSYEQYF. CDR3 in DNA: TGTGCCAGCAGCTTAGGCGGTCTAGCGGGGGGAAGCTCCTACGAGCAGTACTTC.

Here the CDR3 reads CSARAPGRAAFF. DNA for the CDR3: TGCAGTGCTAGAGCTCCCGGACGTGCAGCTTTCTTT. The chain couples TRBV20-1 to TRBJ1-1, with unresolved D. Trimming pared 1 base from V and 10 bases from J, leaving 13 bases between. This CDR3 has 12 residues. Germline V gene sequence: CDR1 DFQATT, CDR2 SNEGSKA (reference sequence).

Only one count was recorded for this clonotype. The chain links TRBV25-1 to TRBJ1-2, with TRBD1 matching 10 bases. V gave up 7 bases and J gave up 8 bases; unmatched junction bases: 10. In germline, CDR1 is MGHDK, CDR2 SYGVNS. CDR3 length equals 14 residues. CDR3 region: CASTLTGGAGGYTF. The CDR3 DNA sequence: TGTGCCAGCACCCTGACAGGGGGCGCCGGGGGCTACACCTTC.

The chain recombines TRBV10-3 with TRBJ1-2, with no clear D. The ends were cut back, 1 base at V and 8 bases at J, with 14 bases in the middle. The germline gives CDR1 ENHRY, CDR2 SYGVKD. The CDR3 is 14 residues long. CDR3 loop: CAISELAAWEGYTF. The CDR3 nucleotides read TGTGCCATCAGTGAGTTGGCAGCCTGGGAGGGCTACACCTTC.

The V and J genes are TRBV5-1 and TRBJ2-4; 7 positions match TRBD2. There are 14 residues in the CDR3. Per the germline V gene, CDR1 is SGHRS and CDR2 is YFSETQ. The ends lost 9 bases at V and 8 bases at J; junction bases unmatched: 14. CDR3 loop: CATQLYGGKDIQYF. Written as DNA, the CDR3 is TGCGCCACCCAGCTTTACGGGGGGAAAGACATTCAGTACTTC. The full variable domain, rest sourced from reference TRBV5-1 and TRBJ2-4, is KAGVTQTPRYLIKTRGQQVTLSCSPISGHRSVSWYQQTPGQGLQFLFEYFSETQRNKGNFPGRFSGRQFSNSRSEMNVSTLELGDSALYLCATQLYGGKDIQYFGAGTRLSVL.

The genes are TRBV6-4 and TRBJ2-7, with a tentative D call TRBD2 (6 bases). The CDR3 is 17 residues long. V dropped 10 bases and J dropped 3 bases, with 28 bases sitting between them. Germline CDR1 is MRHNA and CDR2 is SNTAGT. This CDR3 is CAKQCYGWGEPSYEQYF. CDR3 nucleotide sequence: TGTGCCAAGCAGTGCTATGGCTGGGGGGAACCAAGCTACGAGCAGTACTTC.

The gene calls are TRBV20-1 and TRBJ2-5; a weak D match, TRBD2 (6 bases). The V and J ends lost 0 bases and 4 bases respectively, with 12 bases between them. Germline CDR1 reads DFQATT; CDR2 reads SNEGSKA (reference sequence). The CDR3 has 14 residues. CDR3 amino acids: CSARDKAGLETQYF. The DNA of the CDR3 is TGCAGTGCTAGAGATAAGGCGGGATTAGAGACCCAGTACTTC.

This rearrangement joins TRBV7-9 to TRBJ2-3; 8 bases align to TRBD2. Trimming removed 2 bases from V and 5 bases from J; junction bases left unmatched: 6. The length of the CDR3 is 15 residues. Germline V gene sequence: CDR1 SEHNR, CDR2 FQNEAQ (reference sequence). The CDR3 region is CASSLSAGGKDTQYF. CDR3 bases: TGTGCCAGCAGCTTATCGGCGGGGGGCAAAGATACGCAGTATTTT.

This rearrangement joins TRBV3-1 to TRBJ1-2, with no clear D. Trimming took off 0 bases at V and 5 bases at J, with 10 bases between the two ends. Germline values: CDR1 LGHDT, CDR2 YNNKEL (reference sequence). CDR3 length: 14 residues. The CDR3 bases are TGTGCCAGCAGCCAAGATAGGGCGGTATATGGCTACACCTTC. This sequence encodes CASSQDRAVYGYTF.

This clonotype was seen once. This rearrangement joins TRBV12-3 or TRBV12-4 to TRBJ2-5; D assignment may be TRBD1 or TRBD2 (5 bases each). V shed 5 bases and J shed 5 bases, with 21 bases lying between them. The length of the CDR3 is 16 residues. DNA of the CDR3: TGTGCCAGCAGTCCGGGGTCGTGGGGCTCTGGGGAGACCCAGTACTTC. Protein: CASSPGSWGSGETQYF.

The chain combines TRBV4-2 with TRBJ2-3; a possible D gene is TRBD1 (5 bases). Trimming removed 0 bases from V and 11 bases from J, with 21 bases in between. Germline V gene data show CDR1 as LGHNA and CDR2 as YNFKEQ. CDR3 length: 16 amino acids. CDR3 DNA sequence: TGTGCCAGCAGCCAAGATCTATCGTTTAAGGCCCAGGGGCAGTATTTT. Encoded protein: CASSQDLSFKAQGQYF.